Below are 5 T cell receptor beta chains sequenced from a single sample in a study of T cells in Graves' hyperthyroidism and ophthalmopathy. Amplified regions were TCR beta CDR3 sequences from RNA transcripts. HTBI primers drove first-round RT-PCR of the TCR CDR3. One entry per CDR3 protein, called by TCRdb with MiXCR from the multiplex PCR reads. The sample records approximately 320,000 distinct CDR3 sequences, around 17% being singletons. The sample taken for sequencing was blood. The receptors come from a man under 40 with Graves' hyperthyroidism.

The rearrangement uses TRBV3-1 and TRBJ2-1, with a possible D match to TRBD1 (6 bases). Germline assignment: CDR1 LGHDT and CDR2 YNNKEL (reference sequence). Trimming took 0 bases from V and 5 from J, leaving 20 bases between them. This CDR3 is built from 18 residues. The CDR3 reads CASSQDLPGQMYNNEQFF. CDR3 coding DNA: TGTGCCAGCAGCCAAGACCTACCGGGACAAATGTACAACAATGAGCAGTTCTTC.

This chain links TRBV9 with TRBJ1-3; D call uncertain. Trimming took off 0 bases at V and 3 bases at J, with 7 bases between the two ends. The CDR3 covers 14 residues. Germline V gene lookup returns CDR1 SGDLS and CDR2 YYNGEE. This CDR3 reads CASSVGSGGNTIYF. The CDR3 DNA is TGTGCCAGCAGCGTAGGTTCAGGTGGAAACACCATATATTTT.

This clonotype has a handful of counts. This chain uses TRBV9 with TRBJ2-3, with TRBD2 identical over 8 bases. Germline V lookup: CDR1 SGDLS, CDR2 YYNGEE. This CDR3 is 14 amino acids long. The V gene end was trimmed by 3 bases and the J gene end by 2 bases; junction bases not matched to a gene: 2. The CDR3 sequence: CASSGLAHTDTQYF. In nucleotides, the CDR3 is TGTGCCAGCAGCGGACTAGCGCACACAGATACGCAGTATTTT.

V usage is TRBV5-8 and J usage is TRBJ2-3; D might be TRBD2 (6 bases). In germline, CDR1 is SGHTS, CDR2 YDEGEE. This CDR3 is 15 amino acids long. The germline V and J ends were trimmed by 5 bases and 2 bases, with 15 bases remaining between them. The CDR3 DNA reads TGTGCCAGCAGTTTCCTAGCGTCTAACACAGATACGCAGTATTTT. Protein product: CASSFLASNTDTQYF.

Many counts were recorded for this clonotype. The CDR3 loop reads CASSLLDPVNTEAFF. For the CDR3, the DNA is TGTGCCAGCAGCTTACTAGACCCAGTGAACACTGAAGCTTTCTTT. The gene calls are TRBV11-2 and TRBJ1-1; D gene unclear. From germline, CDR1 is SGHAT and CDR2 FQNNGV. The CDR3 covers 15 residues. Trimming removed 2 bases from V and 0 bases from J, with 10 bases in between. The full variable domain, completed using reference TRBV11-2 and TRBJ1-1, is EAGVAQSPRYKIIEKRQSVAFWCNPISGHATLYWYQQILGQGPKLLIQFQNNGVVDDSQLPKDRFSAERLKGVDSTLKIQPAKLEDSAVYLCASSLLDPVNTEAFFGQGTRLTVV.